These 10 T cell receptor beta chains came from one sample sequenced in a study of T-cell reconstitution after alpha-beta-depleted transplantation in children. The TCRbeta library was prepared with unique molecular identifiers. TCRdb used MiXCR to reprocess the PCR reads, holding one entry per CDR3 protein. The data show around 250,000 distinct CDR3 sequences, more than 9% seen once. Here the sequenced sample was PBMCs from the stem cell graft donor, taken from the stem cell graft. Receptor source: a human donor who donated a stem cell graft to a child with SCID.

This clonotype has a count of ten or more. The chain employs TRBV7-9 and TRBJ2-5, with D hard to call. Trimming removed 2 bases from V and 0 bases from J, with 10 bases in between. Germline-derived CDR1 and CDR2 are SEHNR and FQNEAQ (reference sequence). The CDR3 totals 15 residues. The CDR3 protein is CASSLTDLYQETQYF. In DNA form, the CDR3 reads TGTGCCAGCAGCTTAACCGACCTGTACCAAGAGACCCAGTACTTC. Using reference TRBV7-9 and TRBJ2-5 for the parts outside the CDR3, the full variable domain is DTGVSQNPRHKITKRGQNVTFRCDPISEHNRLYWYRQTLGQGPEFLTYFQNEAQLEKSRLLSDRFSAERPKGSFSTLEIQRTEQGDSAMYLCASSLTDLYQETQYFGPGTRLLVL.

This clonotype was recorded many times. The CDR3 sequence is CASSLEGSQETQYF. DNA of the CDR3: TGTGCCAGCAGCTTAGAGGGCAGCCAAGAGACCCAGTACTTC. V usage is TRBV7-9 and J usage is TRBJ2-5; the D is unclear. V lost 1 base and J 1 base, leaving 7 bases between the germline ends. CDR1 SEHNR and CDR2 FQNEAQ come from the germline V gene (reference sequence). The CDR3 consists of 14 residues.

This clonotype was observed many times. This chain joins TRBV5-1 and TRBJ2-2; D not resolved. The CDR3 runs to 15 residues. Germline V gene data show CDR1 as SGHRS and CDR2 as YFSETQ. Trimming removed 1 base from V and 2 bases from J, with 9 bases in between. CDR3 nucleotides: TGCGCCAGCAGCTTGCACAGCCTTAACACCGGGGAGCTGTTTTTT. Protein: CASSLHSLNTGELFF.

The chain couples TRBV2 to TRBJ2-1; no clear D. Germline values: CDR1 SNHLY, CDR2 FYNNEI. This CDR3 spans 12 amino acids. V was clipped by 4 bases and J by 4 bases, with 5 bases between them. CDR3 region: CASSAQYNEQFF. CDR3 DNA: TGTGCCAGCAGTGCACAGTACAATGAGCAGTTCTTC.

This clonotype has only a few counts. The gene calls are TRBV12-3 or TRBV12-4 and TRBJ2-7; D tentatively fits TRBD1 or TRBD2 (5 bases each). The CDR3 runs to 14 residues. V was clipped by 6 bases and J by 2 bases, with 14 bases between them. As DNA, the CDR3 is TGTGCCAGCAGCACCGGGACCGGCCCCTACGAGCAGTACTTC. This gives the protein CASSTGTGPYEQYF.

V gene TRBV6-1 combines with J gene TRBJ2-5, with D perhaps TRBD1 (5 bases). In germline, CDR1 is MNHNS, CDR2 SASEGT. The CDR3 spans 13 residues. V was shortened by 8 bases and J by 1 base, with 11 bases between the two germline ends. CDR3 in amino acids: CASSGQIQETQYF. The CDR3 DNA reads as TGTGCCAGCTCAGGACAAATCCAAGAGACCCAGTACTTC.

This clonotype was found a few times. The chain links TRBV5-1 to TRBJ2-3; D remains unclear. Germline assignment: CDR1 SGHRS and CDR2 YFSETQ. Trimming took off 0 bases at V and 4 bases at J, with 9 bases between the two ends. This CDR3 contains 14 residues. CDR3 in amino acids: CASSLALESDTQYF. DNA for the CDR3: TGCGCCAGCAGCTTGGCTCTCGAATCAGATACGCAGTATTTT.

The chain has TRBV5-1 and TRBJ1-1; D might be TRBD1 (5 bases). Germline V gene lookup returns CDR1 SGHRS and CDR2 YFSETQ. The CDR3 sequence is 15 residues long. The ends were cut back, 0 bases at V and 2 bases at J, with 11 bases in the middle. CDR3 region: CASSLVTGLNTEAFF. CDR3 nucleotides: TGCGCCAGCAGCTTGGTTACAGGCCTTAACACTGAAGCTTTCTTT.

A few counts support this clonotype. The rearrangement links TRBV28 to TRBJ2-4; 8 bases align to TRBD1. V trimming: 6 bases; J trimming: 5 bases; junction bases outside the gene matches: 21. CDR3 length equals 19 residues. Germline CDR1 is MDHEN and CDR2 is SYDVKM. This CDR3 reads CASRPPQGGLTFQENIQYF. In DNA form, the CDR3 reads TGTGCCAGCAGGCCGCCACAGGGGGGTTTAACTTTTCAAGAAAACATTCAGTACTTC.

This sequence joins TRBV7-9 and TRBJ2-7, with TRBD1 as a possible D gene (5 bases). V was pared by 6 bases and J by 0 bases, with 9 bases between. Germline-derived CDR1 and CDR2 are SEHNR and FQNEAQ (reference sequence). There are 13 residues in the CDR3. In nucleotides, the CDR3 is TGTGCCAGCAGTACAAGGGGCTCCTACGAGCAGTACTTC. Amino acid sequence: CASSTRGSYEQYF.